One and the same sample provided the 20 T cell receptor beta chains below, sequenced in a study of T cells in Graves' hyperthyroidism and ophthalmopathy. The investigators amplified TCR beta CDR3 regions from RNA transcripts. In the first-round RT-PCR of the TCR CDR3, the HTBI primer set was used. TCRdb passed the multiplex PCR reads through MiXCR, listing each CDR3 protein once. In the table there are about 300,000 distinct CDR3 sequences, around 19% of which are singletons. The sequencing sample was made of blood. The source is a man aged 45-65 years with Graves' ophthalmopathy.

This chain joins TRBV4-2 and TRBJ1-2, with D tentatively TRBD1 (5 bases). This CDR3 comprises 14 residues. Looked up from germline, CDR1 is LGHNA and CDR2 is YNFKEQ. V lost 1 base, J lost 4 bases, and 10 bases lay in between. The CDR3 here is CASSQGSGTYGYTF. In DNA form, the CDR3 reads TGTGCCAGCAGCCAAGGGTCGGGGACCTATGGCTACACCTTC.

This clonotype was seen a few times. V usage is TRBV28 and J usage is TRBJ2-4; no reliable D call. The germline CDR1 and CDR2 sequences are MDHEN and SYDVKM. The V gene lost 5 bases and the J gene lost 9 bases, with 11 bases spanning the gap. The CDR3 is made up of 12 amino acids. CDR3: CASSKPWGIQYF. The CDR3 DNA reads TGTGCCAGCAGTAAACCGTGGGGCATTCAGTACTTC.

This clonotype was counted ten times or more. The gene calls are TRBV7-8 and TRBJ2-3; D tentatively fits TRBD1 or TRBD2 (5 bases each). CDR1 is SGHVS, CDR2 FQNEAQ, per germline. V was pared by 4 bases and J by 0 bases, with 14 bases between. CDR3 length equals 16 residues. CDR3 amino acids: CASSSNSGTSTDTQYF. The CDR3 DNA reads as TGTGCCAGCAGCTCAAACTCCGGGACCAGCACAGATACGCAGTATTTT. Full variable domain (missing parts from reference TRBV7-8 and TRBJ2-3): GAGVSQSPRYKVAKRGQDVALRCDPISGHVSLFWYQQALGQGPEFLTYFQNEAQLDKSGLPSDRFFAERPEGSVSTLKIQRTQQEDSAVYLCASSSNSGTSTDTQYFGPGTRLTVL.

There are many counts of this clonotype. The gene calls are TRBV24-1 and TRBJ2-3; D not certain. This CDR3 is built from 13 residues. The ends were cut back, 4 bases at V and 4 bases at J, with 8 bases in the middle. Germline V lookup: CDR1 KGHDR, CDR2 SFDVKD. This CDR3 is CATSDAQPDTQYF. CDR3 nucleotide sequence: TGTGCCACCAGTGACGCTCAACCAGATACGCAGTATTTT.

This clonotype was detected ten times or more. CDR3 nucleotides: TGTGCCAGCAAGATTAGGACAGGTGGCTATGGCTACACCTTC. Its protein product is CASKIRTGGYGYTF. This rearrangement joins TRBV2 to TRBJ1-2, with TRBD1 matching 7 bases. The V and J ends lost 7 bases and 4 bases, in that order; junction bases with no gene match: 9. The CDR3 has 14 amino acids. CDR1 and CDR2 (germline): SNHLY, FYNNEI. Drawing the rest from reference TRBV2 and TRBJ1-2, the complete variable domain is EPEVTQTPSHQVTQMGQEVILRCVPISNHLYFYWYRQILGQKVEFLVSFYNNEISEKSEIFDDQFSVERPDGSNFTLKIRSTKLEDSAMYFCASKIRTGGYGYTFGSGTRLTVV.

This clonotype was seen once. One base away lies a much larger clone, so this may be a sequencing read error. This chain links TRBV13 with TRBJ2-1; the D is unclear. CDR3 length: 13 amino acids. V was shortened by 5 bases and J by 9 bases, with 14 bases between the two germline ends. Per germline, CDR1 PRHDT and CDR2 FYEKMQ (reference sequence). For the CDR3, the DNA is TGTGCCAGCAGCGAAGGTGGGTCCGGTGAGCAGTTCTTC. It translates to CASSEGGSGEQFF.

This clonotype came up many times. The V call is TRBV11-2, the J call TRBJ1-6; 7 nucleotides match TRBD1. CDR1 is SGHAT, CDR2 FQNNGV, per germline. Trimming removed 4 bases from V and 10 bases from J; junction bases left unmatched: 10. This CDR3 has 15 amino acids. The CDR3: CASSSLETGRSPLHF. CDR3 DNA: TGTGCCAGCAGCTCTCTGGAGACAGGGAGGTCACCCCTCCACTTT.

This clonotype was observed many times. The V gene is TRBV12-3 or TRBV12-4, the J gene TRBJ2-1; the D gene is possibly TRBD1 (6 bases). The CDR3 extends over 13 amino acids. Deletions cut 6 bases from V and 9 bases from J, with 15 bases between. CDR3 coding DNA: TGTGCCAGCAGACCAACCAGGGGTGCTGAGCAGTTCTTC. Translating gives CASRPTRGAEQFF.

A word on this clonotype: A junction end diverges from the germline sequence, so it may reflect a read error. The V and J genes are TRBV24-1 and TRBJ2-5, with D possibly matching TRBD2 (6 bases). Germline CDR1 reads KGHDR; CDR2 reads SFDVKD. This CDR3 is built from 15 residues. The CDR3: CAPSDGDGRKETQCF. CDR3 DNA: TGTGCCCCCAGTGATGGGGACGGGAGAAAAGAGACCCAGTGCTTC.

V and J are TRBV19 and TRBJ2-1; 12 positions match TRBD1. The CDR3 is made up of 16 amino acids. Losses at the gene ends were 5 bases for V and 9 bases for J; bases not matched to a gene: 11. Germline V gene data show CDR1 as LNHDA and CDR2 as SQIVND (reference sequence). CDR3 DNA sequence: TGTGCCAGTAGTGGTAGAGGGACAGGGGGCACGGGTGAGCAGTTCTTC. This encodes CASSGRGTGGTGEQFF. Looking up the rest from reference TRBV19 and TRBJ2-1 gives the full variable domain: DGGITQSPKYLFRKEGQNVTLSCEQNLNHDAMYWYRQDPGQGLRLIYYSQIVNDFQKGDIAEGYSVSREKKESFPLTVTSAQKNPTAFYLCASSGRGTGGTGEQFFGPGTRLTVL.

This clonotype occurred a few times. This chain links TRBV4-1 with TRBJ1-5; D is unclear. This CDR3 contains 14 residues. Trimming left V 2 bases short and J 0 bases short, with 5 bases between. The germline CDR1 and CDR2 sequences are MGHRA and YSYEKL. CDR3 DNA sequence: TGCGCCAGCAGCCAATTCATTAGCAATCAGCCCCAGCATTTT. Translated: CASSQFISNQPQHF.

This clonotype came up a few times. The chain couples TRBV7-8 to TRBJ2-1, with 11 bases aligning to TRBD2. V lost 7 bases and J lost 6; bases outside the gene matches: 8. Germline V gene data show CDR1 as SGHVS and CDR2 as FQNEAQ. The CDR3 covers 15 residues. CDR3 in amino acids: CASIGSGRARNEQFF. CDR3 nucleotides: TGTGCCAGCATCGGTAGCGGGAGGGCCCGCAATGAGCAGTTCTTC.

This clonotype turned up a few times. The chain joins TRBV5-4 to TRBJ2-7; D might be TRBD1 (6 bases). The V and J ends lost 5 bases and 3 bases respectively, with 15 bases between them. The CDR3 runs 14 residues. Germline CDR1 is SGHNT and CDR2 is YYREEE (reference sequence). The CDR3 DNA reads TGTGCCAGCAGTTACTCGGAGGACAGCTACGAGCAGTACTTC. The encoded protein is CASSYSEDSYEQYF.

V gene TRBV10-2 combines with J gene TRBJ1-2; TRBD1 might be the D (5 bases). The CDR3 has 12 residues. Germline V CDR1 and CDR2: WSHSY, SAAADI. V shed 6 bases and J shed 3 bases, with 8 bases lying between them. CDR3 coding DNA: TGCGCCAGCAGGGGGGACGACTATGGCTACACCTTC. Protein sequence: CASRGDDYGYTF.

The chain joins TRBV6-1 to TRBJ2-1, with 9 bases lining up with TRBD2. This CDR3 region has 14 residues. V trimming: 7 bases; J trimming: 6 bases; junction bases outside the gene matches: 7. Germline V gene sequence: CDR1 MNHNS, CDR2 SASEGT. The CDR3 region has the DNA TGTGCCAGCAAGGCGCTAGCGGGGTCCAATGAGCAGTTCTTC. Translated, it gives CASKALAGSNEQFF.

This clonotype showed up many times. The chain recombines TRBV30 with TRBJ2-3; D is perhaps TRBD2 (6 bases). Germline assignment: CDR1 GTSNPN and CDR2 SVGIG (reference sequence). The CDR3 loop spans 14 amino acids. Trimming cost V 4 bases and J 2 bases, with 13 bases left between them. The CDR3 protein is CAWKGGLTTDTQYF. The DNA of the CDR3 is TGTGCCTGGAAAGGAGGACTAACCACAGATACGCAGTATTTT.

This clonotype was seen ten or more times. V gene TRBV2 combines with J gene TRBJ2-6, with 10 bases lining up with TRBD2. V lost 8 bases to trimming and J lost 0 bases; unmatched junction nucleotides: 7. The CDR3 length is 17 residues. From germline, CDR1 is SNHLY and CDR2 FYNNEI. CDR3 in amino acids: CASGRTSGLSGANVLTF. The DNA for the CDR3 is TGTGCCAGCGGTCGGACTAGCGGCCTCTCTGGGGCCAACGTCCTGACTTTC.

This clonotype has more than one count but fewer than ten. The chain couples TRBV5-6 to TRBJ1-2; no clear D. Germline V lookup: CDR1 SGHDT, CDR2 YYEEEE. Trimming cost V 10 bases and J 4 bases, with 8 bases left between them. This CDR3 region has 10 residues. The CDR3 bases are TGTGCCCCTAGGGCCTATGGCTACACCTTC. This encodes CAPRAYGYTF.

This chain connects TRBV20-1 to TRBJ2-2; D is possibly TRBD1 (6 bases). Germline assignment: CDR1 DFQATT and CDR2 SNEGSKA (reference sequence). Trimming removed 4 bases from V and 6 bases from J, with 9 bases in between. The CDR3 loop spans 12 amino acids. CDR3 sequence: CSATRGSGELFF. The DNA of the CDR3 is TGCAGTGCTACCAGGGGTTCCGGGGAGCTGTTTTTT.

This clonotype has a count of ten or more. The chain employs TRBV3-1 and TRBJ1-2; D gene uncertain. V lost 1 base to trimming and J lost 5 bases, with 14 bases between them. The CDR3 loop spans 15 amino acids. Germline loops: CDR1 LGHDT, CDR2 YNNKEL (reference sequence). CDR3 region: CASSQVWTGDYGYTF. CDR3 nucleotide sequence: TGTGCCAGCAGCCAAGTATGGACTGGAGATTATGGCTACACCTTC.